The 24 T cell receptor beta chains presented below share a single source sample, sequenced in a study of T cells in Graves' hyperthyroidism and ophthalmopathy. TCR beta CDR3 regions were amplified from RNA transcripts. Carried out on the TCR CDR3, a first-round RT-PCR used the HTBI primer set. Each CDR3 protein is one row after TCRdb ran MiXCR on the multiplex PCR reads. This sample carries 400,000 or so distinct CDR3 sequences, about 15% of them seen once, and the ten largest clones take roughly 19%. Sequenced input: blood. The receptors derive from a woman aged 55-70 years with Graves' ophthalmopathy.

This clonotype showed up many times. V usage is TRBV6-1 and J usage is TRBJ2-7; 10 bases are shared with TRBD2. Germline V CDR1 and CDR2: MNHNS, SASEGT. V lost 4 bases and J lost 0; bases outside the gene matches: 15. CDR3 size: 19 residues. Written as DNA, the CDR3 is TGTGCCAGCAGTGGACGGACAAACGGACTAGCGGTGTCCTCCTACGAGCAGTACTTC. Encoded protein: CASSGRTNGLAVSSYEQYF.

This clonotype was detected only a few times. V usage is TRBV29-1 and J usage is TRBJ1-2, with 8 positions matching TRBD1. J lost 2 bases, V lost 6 bases, and 2 bases had no gene match. The CDR3 consists of 12 residues. The germline V gene has CDR1 SQVTM and CDR2 ANQGSEA. The CDR3 reads CSVGTGNYGYTF. DNA of the CDR3: TGCAGCGTCGGGACAGGAAACTATGGCTACACCTTC.

This clonotype has more than one count but fewer than ten. The chain joins TRBV4-1 to TRBJ1-2; D uncertain. There are 14 residues in the CDR3. Germline CDR1 is MGHRA and CDR2 is YSYEKL. V dropped 0 bases and J dropped 4 bases, with 9 bases sitting between them. The CDR3 reads CASSQDRGSYGYTF. DNA of the CDR3: TGCGCCAGCAGCCAAGATCGTGGTTCCTATGGCTACACCTTC.

In its sample, this clonotype was seen many times. V is TRBV5-1 and J is TRBJ2-3; 8 positions match TRBD2. Germline CDR1 and CDR2: SGHRS and YFSETQ. V trimming: 4 bases; J trimming: 1 base; junction bases outside the gene matches: 8. CDR3 length: 16 amino acids. The CDR3 reads CASSVPLTSGTDTQYF. For the CDR3, the DNA is TGCGCCAGCAGCGTCCCGTTGACTAGCGGCACAGATACGCAGTATTTT.

This clonotype was recorded many times. J is TRBJ2-3 and V is TRBV7-9; 8 nucleotides align to TRBD1. The V gene end was trimmed by 5 bases and the J gene end by 4 bases; junction bases not matched to a gene: 8. The CDR3 totals 15 residues. The V gene's germline CDR1 is SEHNR and CDR2 FQNEAQ (reference sequence). The CDR3 nucleotides read TGTGCCAGCAGCACCTCGACAGGGGTAGCAGATACGCAGTATTTT. Translating it yields CASSTSTGVADTQYF.

Regarding this clonotype: With a much larger clone just one base away, this may be a read error. The J gene is TRBJ1-1, the V gene TRBV12-3 or TRBV12-4; D may be TRBD1 (5 bases). The CDR3 sequence is 14 residues long. The CDR3 spells CAGSPDRIVTEAFF. As DNA, the CDR3 is TGTGCCGGCAGCCCCGACAGAATCGTCACTGAAGCTTTCTTT.

This clonotype came up many times. V is TRBV5-1 and J is TRBJ2-1; 7 nucleotides match TRBD2. This CDR3 is 14 amino acids long. Germline V lookup: CDR1 SGHRS, CDR2 YFSETQ. V lost 1 base and J lost 7; bases outside the gene matches: 5. The CDR3 DNA reads TGCGCCAGCAGCTTGCCGGGAGGAGGGAATGAGCAGTTCTTC. It encodes CASSLPGGGNEQFF. The full variable domain, rest sourced from reference TRBV5-1 and TRBJ2-1, is KAGVTQTPRYLIKTRGQQVTLSCSPISGHRSVSWYQQTPGQGLQFLFEYFSETQRNKGNFPGRFSGRQFSNSRSEMNVSTLELGDSALYLCASSLPGGGNEQFFGPGTRLTVL.

This clonotype was seen ten or more times. This rearrangement joins TRBV12-3 or TRBV12-4 to TRBJ2-3; TRBD2 agrees at 13 bases. J was trimmed by 7 bases and V by 4 bases; bases with no gene match: 8. The CDR3 extends over 16 amino acids. The CDR3 reads CASSSLTSGRPNTQYF. The CDR3 nucleotides are TGTGCCAGCAGTTCCTTGACTAGCGGGAGGCCAAATACGCAGTATTTT.

V and J are TRBV4-2 and TRBJ2-2, with TRBD2 matching 8 bases. The CDR3 sequence is 17 residues long. V lost 1 base and J lost 7; bases outside the gene matches: 11. CDR1 is LGHNA and CDR2 is YNFKEQ in the germline V gene. The CDR3 DNA reads TGTGCCAGCAGCCAAGCTATTGCAAGCGGGAGAGGCGGGGAGCTGTTTTTT. Translation gives CASSQAIASGRGGELFF.

This clonotype came up a few times. The rearrangement uses TRBV9 and TRBJ2-3; no definite D call. The CDR3 sequence is 11 residues long. Per the germline V gene, CDR1 is SGDLS and CDR2 is YYNGEE. V dropped 0 bases and J dropped 7 bases, with 3 bases sitting between them. For the CDR3, the DNA is TGTGCCAGCAGCGTAGGATATACGCAGTATTTT. This gives the protein CASSVGYTQYF.

In this sample, this clonotype turned up many times. The V call is TRBV12-3 or TRBV12-4, the J call TRBJ2-5, with TRBD1 matching over 7 bases. V trimming: 5 bases; J trimming: 1 base; junction bases outside the gene matches: 4. The CDR3 contains 14 residues. The DNA for the CDR3 is TGTGCCAGCAGTCACACAGGGGTCCAAGAGACCCAGTACTTC. This gives the protein CASSHTGVQETQYF.

This clonotype was counted only a few times. This rearrangement joins TRBV20-1 to TRBJ2-7; D might be TRBD1 (6 bases). The germline V gene encodes CDR1 DFQATT and CDR2 SNEGSKA (reference sequence). The CDR3 is 18 amino acids. Trimming took off 2 bases at V and 4 bases at J, with 27 bases between the two ends. This CDR3 is CSARPRTPDRTRGYEQYF. The CDR3 DNA sequence: TGCAGTGCTAGACCTCGAACCCCCGACAGGACAAGAGGGTACGAGCAGTACTTC.

In its sample, this clonotype was seen many times. The chain couples TRBV3-1 to TRBJ1-2; unclear D gene. The CDR3 sequence is 13 residues long. Trimming left V 3 bases short and J 5 bases short, with 10 bases between. The germline CDR1 and CDR2 sequences are LGHDT and YNNKEL (reference sequence). The CDR3 DNA reads as TGTGCCAGCAGCCACCAGAATATTTATGGCTACACCTTC. It encodes CASSHQNIYGYTF.

This clonotype was recorded at least ten times. V gene TRBV12-5 combines with J gene TRBJ1-1; TRBD1 is a possible D gene (5 bases). Trimming took off 2 bases at V and 1 base at J, with 11 bases between the two ends. The CDR3 has 15 amino acids. CDR1 and CDR2 from the germline V gene are LGHNT and FRNRAP. Written as DNA, the CDR3 is TGTGCTAGTGGTTTGTTCGGGGGTGGGAACACTGAAGCTTTCTTT. The encoded protein is CASGLFGGGNTEAFF.

This clonotype was found many times. V usage is TRBV11-2 and J usage is TRBJ1-2; possible D gene TRBD1, 5 bases. Germline lookup yields CDR1 SGHAT and CDR2 FQNNGV. The CDR3 runs 14 residues. V lost 4 bases and J 8 bases, leaving 17 bases between the germline ends. The CDR3 nucleotides read TGTGCCAGCAGCTCCCCTGGCCAGGGCGTGGGCTACACCTTC. This gives the protein CASSSPGQGVGYTF.

This clonotype was recorded at least ten times. J is TRBJ2-1 and V is TRBV29-1; 14 nucleotides align to TRBD2. Germline V gene data show CDR1 as SQVTM and CDR2 as ANQGSEA. V shed 0 bases and J 3 bases; nucleotides not matched to a gene: 1. The CDR3 loop spans 16 amino acids. CDR3 sequence (DNA): TGCAGCGTTGAAGACGGGACTAGCGGGAGCTACAATGAGCAGTTCTTC. This translates into CSVEDGTSGSYNEQFF.

This clonotype was recorded many times. The chain carries TRBV27 and TRBJ2-4; 11 positions agree with TRBD2. V lost 6 bases to trimming and J lost 10 bases; unmatched junction nucleotides: 14. The CDR3 has 16 residues. Germline CDR1 is MNHEY and CDR2 is SMNVEV (reference sequence). As DNA, the CDR3 is TGTGCCAGCAGCCCTCCTCTAGCGGGAGGCCGGGGTATTCAGTACTTC. Protein sequence: CASSPPLAGGRGIQYF.

This clonotype appeared a few times. This chain links TRBV6-6 with TRBJ1-5; D is perhaps TRBD1 (6 bases). Trimming removed 0 bases at V and 3 bases at J, with 15 bases between. Looked up from germline, CDR1 is MNHNY and CDR2 is SVGAGI (reference sequence). The CDR3 extends over 17 amino acids. The CDR3: CASSYSKGHIPNQPQHF. The CDR3 coding sequence is TGTGCCAGCAGTTACTCGAAGGGACACATTCCCAATCAGCCCCAGCATTTT.

This clonotype was recorded many times. The genes are TRBV29-1 and TRBJ2-3, with D tentatively TRBD2 (5 bases). The CDR3 is made up of 12 amino acids. Germline CDR1 and CDR2: SQVTM and ANQGSEA. The V end was cut by 8 bases, the J end by 4 bases, with 13 bases between. CDR3 in amino acids: CSLEVGADTQYF. The CDR3 DNA sequence: TGCAGCTTGGAGGTCGGCGCAGATACGCAGTATTTT.

This clonotype was counted many times. The rearrangement links TRBV7-6 to TRBJ2-2; no definite D call. This CDR3 spans 13 amino acids. The V end lost 2 bases, the J end lost 6 bases, and 7 bases lay between the germline ends. Germline-derived CDR1 and CDR2 are SGHVS and FNYEAQ. The CDR3, as DNA: TGTGCCAGCAGCTTAAGGATCTCCGGGGAGCTGTTTTTT. Its protein is CASSLRISGELFF.

This clonotype has at least ten counts. The rearrangement uses TRBV30 and TRBJ2-1; D is uncertain. V lost 0 bases to trimming and J lost 4 bases, with 7 bases between them. This CDR3 comprises 13 residues. The germline CDR1 and CDR2 sequences are GTSNPN and SVGIG (reference sequence). The CDR3 DNA is TGTGCCTGGAGTGTACGATCATACAATGAGCAGTTCTTC. This codes for CAWSVRSYNEQFF.

This clonotype was seen repeatedly, ten times or more. The chain joins TRBV7-2 to TRBJ2-7; tentatively, D is TRBD2 (5 bases). CDR3 size: 16 residues. The V gene lost 5 bases and the J gene lost 1 base, with 18 bases spanning the gap. Germline CDR1 is SGHTA and CDR2 is FQGNSA. As DNA, the CDR3 is TGTGCCAGCAGCCCCTCAGGTGGCGGGCCTTCCTACGAGCAGTACTTC. The encoded protein is CASSPSGGGPSYEQYF.

Concerning this clonotype itself: The junction shows a germline mismatch at one end, possibly a read error. The genes are TRBV11-2 and TRBJ2-5, with TRBD2 matching over 10 bases. CDR1 SGHAT and CDR2 FQNNGV come from the germline V gene. CDR3 length: 14 residues. The CDR3 DNA follows: TGTGTCAGCAGCTGGGTAGCGGGAGGAGAGACCCAGTACTTC. Translation gives CVSSWVAGGETQYF.

This clonotype was observed many times. J is TRBJ2-3 and V is TRBV27; 9 nucleotides align to TRBD1. The CDR3 is 17 residues long. Germline values: CDR1 MNHEY, CDR2 SMNVEV (reference sequence). The trim removed 5 bases at V and 6 bases at J, leaving 15 bases unmatched. DNA for the CDR3: TGTGCCAGCAGTCCTAGGGCCCGGGACAGGGTCAGGGATACGCAGTATTTT. Translation: CASSPRARDRVRDTQYF.